Reported below is one T cell receptor beta chain. Antigen unknown. The length of the CDR3 is 16 residues. With 0 bases clipped from V and 0 bases from J, the junction kept 5 bases outside the gene matches. Germline CDR1 and CDR2: DFQATT and SNEGSKA (reference sequence). The entry originates in a study of CD8 T cells in Susac syndrome. RNA totalling about 0.45 to 1 ug underwent reverse transcription with random hexamers. immunoSEQ multiplex PCR amplified TCR beta CDR3 across 54 Vbeta, 13 Jbeta. In TCRdb, the immunoSEQ multiplex PCR reads were re-called with MiXCR into one record per CDR3 protein. Of around 170,000 distinct CDR3 sequences listed, around 95% are singletons. Study findings and constraints: The study recognized that the number of individuals in its TCR sequencing and HLA analysis was relatively small.

The gene calls are TRBV20-1 and TRBJ2-3; 8 bases match TRBD2. The sample was CD4+ T cells from PBMCs. The sequence came from a human donor with Susac syndrome. This CDR3 is CSAREERGFSTDTQYF. CDR3 in DNA: TGCAGTGCTAGAGAAGAGCGGGGGTTCAGCACAGATACGCAGTATTTT.